This T cell receptor beta chain emerged from a study of cytomegalovirus exposure and HLA in healthy donors. About the study: The roughly 100 million unique TCR beta sequences, from roughly 170 million T cells, were found by an earlier analysis. Findings and limits, study-wide: About 87% or about 30% of the time was how often most TCR beta V segments were productive, according to an earlier analysis.

Germline CDR1 LNHDA, CDR2 SQIVND (reference sequence). The CDR3 has 17 amino acids. The V end was cut by 5 bases, the J end by 2 bases, with 20 bases between. PCR involved 60 Vbeta and 13 Jbeta primers. The method was immunoSEQ multiplex PCR; TCRdb's version includes in-frame clones alone and lacks a portion of them. The table records under 200,000 clones, approximately 71% of them present only once. Remarks on this clone: Its antigen is not known.

The source is a woman aged 40-49 years in good health and CMV-seropositive. The sequenced sample was PBMCs. This rearrangement joins TRBV19 to TRBJ2-3, with a possible D match to TRBD1 (6 bases). The CDR3 spells CASSEGPKGVNTDTQYF. CDR3 nucleotides: TGTGCCAGTAGTGAGGGACCGAAGGGGGTAAACACAGATACGCAGTATTTT.